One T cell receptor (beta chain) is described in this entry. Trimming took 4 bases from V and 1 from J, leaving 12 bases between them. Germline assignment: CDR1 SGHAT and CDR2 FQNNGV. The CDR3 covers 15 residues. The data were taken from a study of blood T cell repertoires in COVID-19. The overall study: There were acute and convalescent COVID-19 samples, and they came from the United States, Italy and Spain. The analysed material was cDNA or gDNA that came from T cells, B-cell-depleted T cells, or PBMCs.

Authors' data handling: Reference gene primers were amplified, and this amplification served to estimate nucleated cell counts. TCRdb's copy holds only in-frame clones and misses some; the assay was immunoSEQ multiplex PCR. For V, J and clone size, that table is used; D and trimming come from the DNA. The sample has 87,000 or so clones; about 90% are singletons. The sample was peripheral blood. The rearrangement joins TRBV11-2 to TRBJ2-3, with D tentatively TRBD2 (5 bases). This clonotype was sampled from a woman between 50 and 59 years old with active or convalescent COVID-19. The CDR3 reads CASSSPGRGTDTQYF. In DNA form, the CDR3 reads TGTGCCAGCAGCTCGCCTGGGCGGGGCACAGATACGCAGTATTTT.